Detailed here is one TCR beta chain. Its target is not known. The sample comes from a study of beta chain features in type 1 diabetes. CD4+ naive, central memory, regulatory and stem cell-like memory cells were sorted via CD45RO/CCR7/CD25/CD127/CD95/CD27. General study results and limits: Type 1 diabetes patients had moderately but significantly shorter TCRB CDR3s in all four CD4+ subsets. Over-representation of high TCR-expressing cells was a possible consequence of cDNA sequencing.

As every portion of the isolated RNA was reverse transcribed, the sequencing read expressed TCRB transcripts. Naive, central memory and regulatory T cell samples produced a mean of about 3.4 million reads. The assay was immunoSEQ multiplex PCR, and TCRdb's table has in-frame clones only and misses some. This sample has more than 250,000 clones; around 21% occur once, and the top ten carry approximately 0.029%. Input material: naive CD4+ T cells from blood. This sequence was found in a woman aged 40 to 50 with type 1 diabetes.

The DNA of the CDR3 is TGCAGCGTTTCCAAGCCTGGAGCAATTTCTAACTATGGCTACACCTTC. This sequence encodes CSVSKPGAISNYGYTF. The chain recombines TRBV29-1 with TRBJ1-2, with unresolved D. Trimming removed 5 bases from V and 0 bases from J, with 19 bases in between. The germline V gene encodes CDR1 SQVTM and CDR2 ANQGSEA. The length of the CDR3 is 16 residues. Full variable domain (remainder filled in from reference TRBV29-1 and TRBJ1-2): SAVISQKPSRDICQRGTSLTIQCQVDSQVTMMFWYRQQPGQSLTLIATANQGSEATYESGFVIDKFPISRPNLTFSTLTVSNMSPEDSSIYLCSVSKPGAISNYGYTFGSGTRLTVV.